This T cell receptor beta chain originates from a study of T cell responses to AZD1222 COVID-19 vaccine. Profiling relied on immunoSEQ multiplex PCR, and the TCRdb table lists in-frame clones only, not all of them. The repertoire holds about 78,000 clones, with approximately 86% as singletons. The CDR3 spans 16 residues. Trimming removed 3 bases from V and 1 base from J; junction bases left unmatched: 6. CDR1 and CDR2 (germline): MGHRA, YSYEKL. General study points: Epitopes outside B.1.351 and B.1.1.7 mutated regions reportedly drew nearly half of spike TCRs. Only a handful of AZD1222 recipients, six or seven in all, had baseline seropositivity. Sampling captured repertoires only after the peak T cell response.

In the case of this clone: No antigen is known for it.

The source was peripheral blood, collected on day 0 of MenACWY control vaccination. This sequence joins TRBV4-1 and TRBJ1-5; 7 bases align to TRBD1. The receptor's source is an adult in good health. The CDR3 loop reads CASSQRQTGSNQPQHF. The CDR3 nucleotides read TGCGCCAGCAGCCAGCGACAGACAGGGAGCAATCAGCCCCAGCATTTT.